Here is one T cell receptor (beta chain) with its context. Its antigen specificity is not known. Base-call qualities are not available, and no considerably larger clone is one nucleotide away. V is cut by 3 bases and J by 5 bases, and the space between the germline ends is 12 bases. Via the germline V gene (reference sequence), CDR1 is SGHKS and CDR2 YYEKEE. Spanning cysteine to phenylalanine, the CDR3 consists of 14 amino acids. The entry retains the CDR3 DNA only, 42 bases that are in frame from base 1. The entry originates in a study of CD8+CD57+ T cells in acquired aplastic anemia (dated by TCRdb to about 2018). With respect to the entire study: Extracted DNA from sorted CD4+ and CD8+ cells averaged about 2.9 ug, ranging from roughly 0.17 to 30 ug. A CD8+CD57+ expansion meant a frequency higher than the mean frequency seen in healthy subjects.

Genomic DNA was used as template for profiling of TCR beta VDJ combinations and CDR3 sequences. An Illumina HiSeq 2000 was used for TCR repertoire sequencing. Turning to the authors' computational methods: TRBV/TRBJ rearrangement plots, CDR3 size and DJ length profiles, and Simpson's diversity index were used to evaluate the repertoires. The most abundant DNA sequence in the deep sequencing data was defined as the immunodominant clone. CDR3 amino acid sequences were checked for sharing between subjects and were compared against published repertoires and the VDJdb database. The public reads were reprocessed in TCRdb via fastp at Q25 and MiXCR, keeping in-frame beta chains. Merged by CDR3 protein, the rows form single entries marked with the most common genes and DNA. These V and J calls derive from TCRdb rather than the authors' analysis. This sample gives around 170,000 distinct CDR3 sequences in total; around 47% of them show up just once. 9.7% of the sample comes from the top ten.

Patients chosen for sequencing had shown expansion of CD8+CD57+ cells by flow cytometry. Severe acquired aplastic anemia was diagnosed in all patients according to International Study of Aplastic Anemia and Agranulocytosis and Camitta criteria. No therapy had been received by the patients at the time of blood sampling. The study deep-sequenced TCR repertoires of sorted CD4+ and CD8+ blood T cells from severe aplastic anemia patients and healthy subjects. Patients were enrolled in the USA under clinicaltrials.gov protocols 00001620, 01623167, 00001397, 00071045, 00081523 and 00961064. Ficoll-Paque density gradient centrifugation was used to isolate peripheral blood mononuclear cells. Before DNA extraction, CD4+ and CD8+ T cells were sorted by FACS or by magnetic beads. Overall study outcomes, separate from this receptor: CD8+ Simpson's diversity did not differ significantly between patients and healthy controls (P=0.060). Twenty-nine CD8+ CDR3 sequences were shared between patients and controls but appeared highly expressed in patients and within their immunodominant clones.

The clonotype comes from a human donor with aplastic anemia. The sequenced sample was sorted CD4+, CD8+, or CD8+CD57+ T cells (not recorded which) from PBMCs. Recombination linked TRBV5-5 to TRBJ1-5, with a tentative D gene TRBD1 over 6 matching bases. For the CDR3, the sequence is CASSWGGGDQPQHF. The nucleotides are TGTGCCAGCAGCTGGGGGGGGGGCGATCAGCCCCAGCATTTT.